One T cell receptor beta chain is described in this entry. In the study's own analysis: Estimation of nucleated cell counts was performed using reference gene primer amplification. TCRdb's table, derived via immunoSEQ multiplex PCR, lists solely in-frame clones and lacks some. V and J calls plus clone size are reproduced from that table; the DNA served to infer D and trimming. The sample lists more than 150,000 clones, roughly 80% occurring once. These data come from a study of blood T cell repertoires in COVID-19. The CDR3 spans 16 residues. V dropped 5 bases and J dropped 2 bases, with 18 bases sitting between them. Germline-derived CDR1 and CDR2 are MDHEN and SYDVKM.

Sequencing was carried out using peripheral blood. The rearrangement uses TRBV28 and TRBJ2-5; tentatively, D is TRBD1 (7 bases). The receptor's source is a man between 60 and 75 years old with active or convalescent COVID-19. The CDR3 loop reads CASSTGGQTSQETQYF. CDR3 in DNA: TGTGCCAGCAGTACCGGGGGACAGACATCACAAGAGACCCAGTACTTC.